The 9 T cell receptor beta chains given below trace back to one sample, sequenced in a study of blood T cell repertoires in COVID-19. Assay: immunoSEQ multiplex PCR; the TCRdb copy retains only in-frame clones and omits some. In the table there are about 300,000 clones, 85% to 90% of which are singletons. Material for sequencing was peripheral blood. Receptors were obtained from a woman aged 45-59 years with COVID-19, enrolled during active disease.

This sequence joins TRBV12-3 or TRBV12-4 and TRBJ1-1; D uncertain. V was cut by 2 bases and J by 5 bases, with 6 bases left in between. This CDR3 is 12 amino acids long. The CDR3 DNA is TGTGCCAGCAGTTTAATCAGGACTGAAGCTTTCTTT. Its translation: CASSLIRTEAFF.

The chain uses TRBV6-6 and TRBJ2-3, with 9 bases fitting TRBD1. Germline-derived CDR1 and CDR2 are MNHNY and SVGAGI (reference sequence). This CDR3 is built from 15 residues. Trimming at V came to 1 base and at J to 4 bases, leaving 3 bases not matched to a gene. CDR3 nucleotides: TGTGCCAGCAGTTACTGGGGACAGGGATCAGATACGCAGTATTTT. Amino acids: CASSYWGQGSDTQYF.

The gene calls are TRBV7-2 and TRBJ2-7; 11 nucleotides align to TRBD2. This CDR3 region has 16 residues. V lost 6 bases and J lost 1; bases outside the gene matches: 8. Per germline, CDR1 SGHTA and CDR2 FQGNSA. The DNA for the CDR3 is TGTGCCAGCAGTCGAGGGGGGACTAGCGGATCCTACGAGCAGTACTTC. Protein: CASSRGGTSGSYEQYF.

This clone was counted many times. This sequence joins TRBV29-1 and TRBJ1-2; the D is unclear. Germline V gene data show CDR1 as SQVTM and CDR2 as ANQGSEA. CDR3 length equals 12 residues. V was pared by 7 bases and J by 6 bases, with 15 bases between. CDR3 protein: CSATGELDGYTF. CDR3 DNA sequence: TGCAGCGCGACGGGAGAACTGGATGGCTACACCTTC.

The chain employs TRBV7-3 and TRBJ2-3; D perhaps matches TRBD2 (5 bases). Germline V gives CDR1 SGHTA, CDR2 FQGTGA. V gave up 7 bases and J gave up 4 bases, with 12 bases separating them. This CDR3 contains 13 residues. The CDR3 DNA reads TGTGCCAGCAAACTAGGTGGGGCAGATACGCAGTATTTT. This codes for CASKLGGADTQYF.

The rearrangement joins TRBV29-1 to TRBJ1-2; D is perhaps TRBD1 (5 bases). The CDR3 spans 14 residues. Germline values: CDR1 SQVTM, CDR2 ANQGSEA. V lost 0 bases to trimming and J lost 5 bases, with 13 bases between them. The CDR3 coding sequence is TGCAGCGTTGAAGATCCACAGGCCTATTATGGCTACACCTTC. Protein: CSVEDPQAYYGYTF.

The chain couples TRBV18 to TRBJ1-1; 7 positions agree with TRBD1. In germline, CDR1 is KGHSH, CDR2 LQKENI. The CDR3 is 14 amino acids. Germline trimming cut 4 bases from V and 1 base from J; bases unmatched to any gene: 3. CDR3 sequence: CASSLGQANTEAFF. CDR3 in DNA: TGTGCCAGCTCACTCGGACAGGCGAACACTGAAGCTTTCTTT.

The rearrangement links TRBV5-3 to TRBJ2-2, with TRBD2 matching over 12 bases. TRBV5-3 carries the ORF label, with uncertain function. The ends lost 0 bases at V and 4 bases at J; junction bases unmatched: 7. CDR3 size: 18 residues. DNA of the CDR3: TGTGCCAGAAGCTTGGGGCCGACTAGCGGGAGAAGCACCGGGGAGCTGTTTTTT. Amino acid sequence: CARSLGPTSGRSTGELFF.

The rearrangement joins TRBV6-5 to TRBJ1-5; 8 bases align to TRBD1. The CDR3 is 14 amino acids. From germline, CDR1 is MNHEY and CDR2 SVGAGI. Trimming cost V 8 bases and J 2 bases; bases outside gene matches: 5. The CDR3 nucleotides are TGTGCCAGCGTATACAGGGGGGGCAATCAGCCCCAGCATTTT. Its translation is CASVYRGGNQPQHF.